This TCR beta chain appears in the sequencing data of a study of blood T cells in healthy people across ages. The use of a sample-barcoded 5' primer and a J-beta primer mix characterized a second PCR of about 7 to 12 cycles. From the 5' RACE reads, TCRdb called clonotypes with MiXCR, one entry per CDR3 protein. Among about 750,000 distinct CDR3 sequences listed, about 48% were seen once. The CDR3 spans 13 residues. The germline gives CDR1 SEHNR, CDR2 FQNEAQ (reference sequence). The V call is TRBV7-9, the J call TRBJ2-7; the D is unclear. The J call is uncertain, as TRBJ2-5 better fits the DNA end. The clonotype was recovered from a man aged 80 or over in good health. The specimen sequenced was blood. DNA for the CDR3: TGTGCCAGCAGCTTCTGGACGGTAGAGACCCAGTACTTC. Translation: CASSFWTVETQYF.